The entry below describes one T cell receptor beta chain. Its antigen is not yet known. It has no much larger one-base neighbor in the sample; base qualities were not kept. One collaborating source in Seattle enrolled patients while the patients were actively infected and followed the patients over time throughout the course of disease. The collaborating institutions used their own protocols to collect whole blood in K2EDTA tubes. For TCRbeta analysis, collaborators shipped samples as frozen whole blood, isolated PBMCs, or DNA extracted from either of those sample types. The sample is drawn from a study of blood T cell repertoires in COVID-19 (dated by TCRdb to the early 2020s). Concerning the study at large: Samples covering the acute and convalescent phases of COVID-19 were provided by collaborators in the United States, Italy and Spain. The material from the prospective study consisted of cDNA or gDNA derived from T cells, B-cell-depleted T cells, or PBMCs. Subjects who had been exposed to COVID-19, were actively infected with it, or had recovered from it provided the deeply sampled blood TCRbeta repertoires that made up the dataset. The repertoires were released in a freely available public database intended as a resource for research on the immune response to SARS-CoV-2. Samples were obtained from the ongoing ImmuneRACE study (first 160 participants) and from over 1,000 subjects provided by 6 global collaborators. The sample metadata nearly always contained a de-identified subject ID, COVID-19 status, age in years and sex. HLA class I and class II types, where available, came from metadata supplied by the sample provider rather than from assay-based typing.

Overall results and qualifications from the work: Clinical and demographic metadata were provided uncurated, with the amount varying by source and participant.

TCRbeta CDR3 regions were amplified from genomic DNA using the immunoSEQ Assay, a bias-controlled multiplex PCR. As for the original processing: The number of nucleated cells in each sample was estimated by amplification of reference gene primers within the assay. To quantify the absolute abundance of each unique TCRbeta CDR3 rearrangement, sequence reads were collapsed and filtered. For each sample, productive Simpson clonality was calculated by taking the square root of Simpson's diversity index across productive rearrangements. The immuneACCESS repertoire file appears here via TCRdb, limited to in-frame rearrangements. These files lack a portion of the clones; in checked studies, under half of the deficit traces to unresolved V genes, and the cause of the others is not known. V and J calls and clone size are as listed in that table; D and trimming were resolved from the DNA. Recorded for this sample are roughly 69,000 clones; 70% to 85% of them occurred a single time. Together, the top ten hold 13% of the sample.

According to the germline V gene (reference sequence), CDR1 reads LGHDT and CDR2 reads YNNKEL. Trimming at the junction amounts to 4 bases on V and 9 bases on J, and the germline ends lie 19 bases apart. The CDR3, from cysteine to phenylalanine, totals 15 residues. Solely the CDR3 DNA is kept, with 45 bases framed from the first base. Recombination linked TRBV3-1 (or the pseudogene TRBV3-2) to TRBJ2-1; perhaps TRBD2 is the D gene, with 5 bases matching. This TCR came from a man aged 50 to 59 with COVID-19, enrolled during active disease. The source material was peripheral blood. The CDR3 region has the sequence CASSPNAGNHGEQFF. The DNA is TGTGCCAGCAGCCCCAATGCGGGTAACCACGGTGAGCAGTTCTTC.